This TCR beta chain was retrieved from a study of blood T cell repertoires in COVID-19. Note on this clone: The same CDR3 is also encoded by other DNA sequences in this sample.

This table comes from immunoSEQ multiplex PCR, and its TCRdb copy is limited to in-frame clones, with some not included. The sample contains about 440,000 clones, approximately 90% of which appear only once. The CDR3 contains 13 residues. The V and J ends lost 6 bases and 5 bases, in that order; junction bases with no gene match: 4. Germline lookup yields CDR1 MNHEY and CDR2 SVGAGI. The sequence was obtained from a woman between 50 and 59 years old with COVID-19, enrolled during active disease. The rearrangement links TRBV6-5 to TRBJ1-2, with 9 bases matching TRBD1. The sequencing input was peripheral blood. Here the CDR3 DNA reads TGTGCCAGCAGAACAGGGGGCGAGTATGGCTACACCTTC. Protein sequence: CASRTGGEYGYTF.